This TCR beta chain is from a study of molecular identifiers for immune sequencing clone quantification. It was with previously described methods and listed TCR primers that bulk TCR libraries were made. TCRdb called the PCR reads again in MiXCR, with one record for every CDR3 protein. The table records 550,000 to 750,000 distinct CDR3 sequences, just under 20% of them present only once. V dropped 5 bases and J dropped 0 bases, with 11 bases sitting between them. The CDR3 runs to 15 residues. CDR1 and CDR2 (germline): LNHDA, SQIVND (reference sequence). Naive CD8 sequencing libraries were generated from roughly 20,000 to 1,000,000 sorted cells, with 10%, 30% or 50% RNA as input. Naive CD8 T cells were FACS-sorted by CD8+CD4-CCR7+CD45RA+ markers.

The chain joins TRBV19 to TRBJ1-5, with D hard to call. Material: naive CD8+ T cells from blood, with Jurkat cell RNA spiked in. Specified subset: FACS-sorted CD8+CD4-CCR7+CD45RA+ naive T cells. The origin of this receptor is a human donor in good health. Some libraries in this study had Jurkat cell RNA spiked in. CDR3 protein: CASSPAAYSNQPQHF. Written as DNA, the CDR3 is TGTGCCAGTAGTCCCGCAGCTTATAGCAATCAGCCCCAGCATTTT.